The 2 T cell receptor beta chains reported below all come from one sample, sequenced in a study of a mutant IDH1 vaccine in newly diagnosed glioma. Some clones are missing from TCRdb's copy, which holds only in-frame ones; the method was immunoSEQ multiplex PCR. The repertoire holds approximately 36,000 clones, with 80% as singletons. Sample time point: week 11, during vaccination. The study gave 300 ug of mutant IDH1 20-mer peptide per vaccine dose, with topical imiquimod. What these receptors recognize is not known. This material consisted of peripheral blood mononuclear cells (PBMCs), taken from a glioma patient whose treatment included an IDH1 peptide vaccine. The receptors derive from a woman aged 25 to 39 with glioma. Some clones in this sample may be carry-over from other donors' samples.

CDR3 bases: TGTGCCAGCAATTATAGGACAGGGAGCACCGGGGAGCTGTTTTTT. Amino acid sequence: CASNYRTGSTGELFF. The J gene is TRBJ2-2, the V gene TRBV27; 8 bases fit TRBD1. The CDR3 consists of 15 residues. The V and J ends lost 7 bases and 4 bases, in that order; junction bases with no gene match: 8. Germline-derived CDR1 and CDR2 are MNHEY and SMNVEV (reference sequence).

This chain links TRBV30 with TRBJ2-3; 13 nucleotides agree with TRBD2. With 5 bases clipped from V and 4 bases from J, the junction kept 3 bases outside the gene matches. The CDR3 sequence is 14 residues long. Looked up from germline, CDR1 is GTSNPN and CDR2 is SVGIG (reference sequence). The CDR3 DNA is TGTGCCTGGCTCGGACTAGCGGGAGCAGATACGCAGTATTTT. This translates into CAWLGLAGADTQYF.